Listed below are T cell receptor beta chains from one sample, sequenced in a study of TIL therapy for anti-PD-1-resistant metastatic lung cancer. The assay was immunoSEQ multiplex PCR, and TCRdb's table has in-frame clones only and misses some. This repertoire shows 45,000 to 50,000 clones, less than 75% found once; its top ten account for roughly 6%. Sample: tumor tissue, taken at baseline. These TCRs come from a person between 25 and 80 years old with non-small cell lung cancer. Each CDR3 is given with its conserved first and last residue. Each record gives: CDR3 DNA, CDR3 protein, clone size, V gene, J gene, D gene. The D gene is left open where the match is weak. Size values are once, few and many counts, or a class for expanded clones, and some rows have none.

TGTGCCAGCAGCTTAGTAGGAGGGGCAAATGAAAAACTGTTTTTT,CASSLVGGANEKLFF,.,TRBV7-9,TRBJ1-4,.
TGTGCCAGCAGCGCTTCGACAGGGTATAATGAAAAACTGTTTTTT,CASSASTGYNEKLFF,few,TRBV9,TRBJ1-4,TRBD1
TGTGCCAGCAGTCCAATGATCGGCTTCTACGAGCAGTACTTC,CASSPMIGFYEQYF,.,TRBV27,TRBJ2-7,.
TGTGCCAGCAGCCAATTTATCCCCGGGGAGCTGTTTTTT,CASSQFIPGELFF,.,TRBV4-2,TRBJ2-2,.
TGTGCCAGCAGCGTAGGGTCGTCGGGGACTGAAGCTTTCTTT,CASSVGSSGTEAFF,few,TRBV9,TRBJ1-1,.
TGTGCTAGTGCCAATGACCGGACGGGAACAGCCACAGATACGCAGTATTTT,CASANDRTGTATDTQYF,few,TRBV12-5,TRBJ2-3,.
TGTGCCAGCAGTTTAGCGGGAGGGAGCACAGATACGCAGTATTTT,CASSLAGGSTDTQYF,.,TRBV6-5,TRBJ2-3,TRBD2
TGTGCCACCAGCAGAGGGGACAGGGGCACCGGGGAGCTGTTTTTT,CATSRGDRGTGELFF,.,TRBV15,TRBJ2-2,TRBD1
TGTGCCAGTAGTATGTCCAGTACAACCAAAAACATTCAGTACTTC,CASSMSSTTKNIQYF,.,TRBV19,TRBJ2-4,.
TGCGCCAGCAGCTTGGCGGGAGGGCCGGGAGATACGCAGTATTTT,CASSLAGGPGDTQYF,.,TRBV5-1,TRBJ2-3,TRBD2
TGTGCCATCAGTGAGCGGCGGAGCTCCTATAATTCACCCCTCCACTTT,CAISERRSSYNSPLHF,once,TRBV10-3,TRBJ1-6,.
TGTGCCAGCAGCTTGCGGCAGCTGACTAACTATGGCTACACCTTC,CASSLRQLTNYGYTF,.,TRBV13,TRBJ1-2,.
TGTGCCAGCAGCTCGACAGGGACGAAGGGCTACACCTTC,CASSSTGTKGYTF,.,TRBV5-4,TRBJ1-2,TRBD1
TGTGCCAGCTCCCCTCGGGGCGATACGCAGTATTTT,CASSPRGDTQYF,.,TRBV2,TRBJ2-3,.
TGTGCCAGCAGTGTCGCAGGGGGGTTCGCGTCCGGGGAGCTGTTTTTT,CASSVAGGFASGELFF,few,TRBV6-6,TRBJ2-2,.
TGTGCCAGTACCATCTGGGGGGAAGTGAACACTGAAGCTTTCTTT,CASTIWGEVNTEAFF,.,TRBV19,TRBJ1-1,.
TGCGCCAGCGGAGGTGCTCGTGGCGGAGGTACCGGGGAGCTGTTTTTT,CASGGARGGGTGELFF,few,TRBV10-1,TRBJ2-2,.
TGTGCCAGCAGTCGGGGAAGTGGGAATCAGCCCCAGCATTTT,CASSRGSGNQPQHF,.,TRBV2,TRBJ1-5,.
TGTGCCAGCAGCTTTCCACTAAGGGGCACTGAAGCTTTCTTT,CASSFPLRGTEAFF,few,TRBV7-2,TRBJ1-1,.